The 17 T cell receptor beta chains reported below all come from one sample, sequenced in a study of shared clonotypes between healthy human individuals. Profiled with immunoSEQ multiplex PCR; TCRdb holds only in-frame clones, not every one. The sample records about 2.4 million clones, approximately 93% being singletons. Sequenced sample: naive CD4+ T cells from PBMCs. The subset is: CD45RA+ positively selected. All receptors come from a man aged 18 to 30 in good health. Some clones in this sample may be carry-over from other donors' samples.

A word on this clone: Other nucleotide sequences in the sample specify the same CDR3. The V gene is TRBV7-2, the J gene TRBJ2-7, with TRBD2 matching 10 bases. The junction had 5 bases not matched to a gene; V was cut back by 1 base and J by 2 bases. The CDR3 has 16 residues. CDR1 SGHTA and CDR2 FQGNSA come from the germline V gene. The CDR3 nucleotides are TGTGCCAGCAGCTTAGTCGGACTAGCGGACACCTACGAGCAGTACTTC. It is translated as CASSLVGLADTYEQYF.

The chain combines TRBV7-9 with TRBJ1-2; D is unresolved. CDR1 is SEHNR and CDR2 is FQNEAQ in the germline V gene (reference sequence). The germline V and J ends were trimmed by 3 bases and 0 bases, with 14 bases remaining between them. The CDR3 spans 16 residues. This chain's CDR3 is CASSFAVVVANYGYTF. The DNA for the CDR3 is TGTGCCAGCAGCTTCGCTGTTGTCGTGGCTAACTATGGCTACACCTTC.

The rearrangement joins TRBV28 to TRBJ1-3; D is undetermined. The CDR3 spans 14 residues. V was trimmed by 6 bases and J by 0 bases, leaving 9 bases between them. CDR1 and CDR2 from the germline V gene are MDHEN and SYDVKM. This CDR3 reads CASSAAHSGNTIYF. Written as DNA, the CDR3 is TGTGCCAGCAGCGCGGCCCACTCTGGAAACACCATATATTTT.

J is TRBJ2-1 and V is TRBV6-1, with TRBD2 matching 8 bases. Germline values: CDR1 MNHNS, CDR2 SASEGT. The trim removed 4 bases at V and 0 bases at J, leaving 5 bases unmatched. This CDR3 region has 16 residues. CDR3 coding DNA: TGTGCCAGCAGTGGATTCAGCGGGAGCTCCTACAATGAGCAGTTCTTC. Translated, it gives CASSGFSGSSYNEQFF.

The chain joins TRBV2 to TRBJ1-3; D unclear. CDR1 and CDR2 from the germline V gene are SNHLY and FYNNEI. There are 14 residues in the CDR3. V lost 6 bases and J lost 0, with 9 bases in between. CDR3 in DNA: TGTGCCAGCAGCGGGAGCTTCTCTGGAAACACCATATATTTT. It yields the protein CASSGSFSGNTIYF.

The rearrangement uses TRBV7-2 and TRBJ1-3, with D possibly matching TRBD1 (6 bases). The CDR3 spans 14 residues. V was trimmed by 5 bases and J by 2 bases, leaving 10 bases between them. Germline V CDR1 and CDR2: SGHTA, FQGNSA. CDR3 sequence reads: CASSPPGAGNTIYF. CDR3 nucleotides: TGTGCCAGCAGCCCACCAGGGGCTGGAAACACCATATATTTT.

The gene calls are TRBV2 and TRBJ2-2; D uncertain. Germline CDR1 and CDR2: SNHLY and FYNNEI. Trimming left V 4 bases short and J 0 bases short, with 9 bases between. The CDR3 contains 15 residues. The CDR3 protein is CASSAGRSNTGELFF. The CDR3 nucleotides are TGTGCCAGCAGTGCGGGTAGATCGAACACCGGGGAGCTGTTTTTT.

The chain uses TRBV4-2 and TRBJ2-3; no clear D gene. Germline V gene sequence: CDR1 LGHNA, CDR2 YNFKEQ. V dropped 0 bases and J dropped 0 bases, with 13 bases sitting between them. This CDR3 contains 17 residues. The CDR3 is CASSQDLLNPSTDTQYF. The CDR3 bases are TGTGCCAGCAGCCAAGATCTCCTGAACCCTAGCACAGATACGCAGTATTTT.

This sequence joins TRBV27 and TRBJ2-7, with D perhaps given as TRBD1 or TRBD2 (5 bases each). The V gene lost 4 bases and the J gene lost 2 bases, with 18 bases spanning the gap. Looked up from germline, CDR1 is MNHEY and CDR2 is SMNVEV (reference sequence). This CDR3 spans 16 amino acids. The CDR3 sequence: CASSSLLGTSTYEQYF. CDR3 DNA: TGTGCCAGCAGTTCCCTCTTAGGGACCTCCACCTACGAGCAGTACTTC.

The genes are TRBV6-6 and TRBJ1-1; 7 nucleotides match TRBD1. The CDR3 has 13 amino acids. V lost 6 bases to trimming and J lost 5 bases; unmatched junction nucleotides: 6. Germline V gene sequence: CDR1 MNHNY, CDR2 SVGAGI (reference sequence). The CDR3 DNA follows: TGTGCCAGCAGCGCCGACAGGGTTACTGAAGCTTTCTTT. Its protein product is CASSADRVTEAFF.

The chain combines TRBV25-1 with TRBJ1-5; TRBD1 agrees at 8 bases. Looked up from germline, CDR1 is MGHDK and CDR2 is SYGVNS. The junction had 8 bases not matched to a gene; V was cut back by 3 bases and J by 7 bases. This CDR3 comprises 15 residues. In DNA, the CDR3 is TGTGCCAGCAGTGATAGGAAAGGGACAGGCCAGCCCCAGCATTTT. This codes for CASSDRKGTGQPQHF. The full variable domain, with the rest looked up from reference TRBV25-1 and TRBJ1-5, is EADIYQTPRYLVIGTGKKITLECSQTMGHDKMYWYQQDPGMELHLIHYSYGVNSTEKGDLSSESTVSRIRTEHFPLTLESARPSHTSQYLCASSDRKGTGQPQHFGDGTRLSIL.

The rearrangement links TRBV7-9 to TRBJ2-5, with TRBD2 matching 13 bases. This CDR3 comprises 17 residues. V was pared by 2 bases and J by 5 bases, with 8 bases of the junction left unmatched. Germline CDR1 SEHNR, CDR2 FQNEAQ (reference sequence). CDR3 protein: CASSLFVTSGRLETQYF. CDR3 bases: TGTGCCAGCAGCTTATTTGTGACTAGCGGGAGGCTCGAGACCCAGTACTTC.

This chain joins TRBV18 and TRBJ2-2; TRBD2 is a possible D gene (5 bases). CDR3 length equals 19 residues. Germline V gene sequence: CDR1 KGHSH, CDR2 LQKENI. Trimming shortened V by 2 bases and J by 3 bases, and 22 bases separated the two germline ends. CDR3: CASSPFFLGARPYTGELFF. Written as DNA, the CDR3 is TGTGCCAGCTCACCATTTTTTCTGGGAGCGAGACCTTACACCGGGGAGCTGTTTTTT.

V gene TRBV5-1 combines with J gene TRBJ2-1; TRBD1 or TRBD2 may be the D gene (6 bases each). Trimming cost V 2 bases and J 8 bases, with 17 bases left between them. Looked up from germline, CDR1 is SGHRS and CDR2 is YFSETQ. This CDR3 spans 15 amino acids. This CDR3 is CASSFGGPKGDEQFF. In nucleotides, the CDR3 is TGCGCCAGCAGCTTCGGGGGCCCGAAGGGCGATGAGCAGTTCTTC.

The V gene is TRBV28, the J gene TRBJ2-1, with D possibly TRBD2 on 5 matching bases. The ends were cut back, 6 bases at V and 16 bases at J, with 16 bases in the middle. Germline values: CDR1 MDHEN, CDR2 SYDVKM. The length of the CDR3 is 11 residues. The CDR3 DNA reads TGTGCCAGCAGCCTACTAGGCTTAAACTTCTTC. Protein product: CASSLLGLNFF. Supplemented by reference TRBV28 and TRBJ2-1, the full variable domain reads DVKVTQSSRYLVKRTGEKVFLECVQDMDHENMFWYRQDPGLGLRLIYFSYDVKMKEKGDIPEGYSVSREKKERFSLILESASTNQTSMYLCASSLLGLNFFGPGTRLTVL.

The chain combines TRBV27 with TRBJ2-1; TRBD2 aligns across 15 bases. The CDR3 runs 17 residues. Germline CDR1 reads MNHEY; CDR2 reads SMNVEV (reference sequence). With V trimmed by 5 bases and J by 8 bases, 10 bases remained unmatched. The CDR3 DNA sequence: TGTGCCAGCAGTCCCCCCGGGACTAGCGGGAGGAGGGATGAGCAGTTCTTC. It translates to CASSPPGTSGRRDEQFF.

The CDR3 DNA is TGTGCCAGCAGTTTTGGGACAGGGGGTAACAATGAGCAGTTCTTC. Amino acid sequence: CASSFGTGGNNEQFF. This chain uses TRBV27 with TRBJ2-1; 11 bases line up with TRBD1. J gave up 5 bases and V 3 bases, and 3 bases lay outside the gene matches. CDR3 length equals 15 residues. CDR1 and CDR2 from the germline V gene are MNHEY and SMNVEV (reference sequence).